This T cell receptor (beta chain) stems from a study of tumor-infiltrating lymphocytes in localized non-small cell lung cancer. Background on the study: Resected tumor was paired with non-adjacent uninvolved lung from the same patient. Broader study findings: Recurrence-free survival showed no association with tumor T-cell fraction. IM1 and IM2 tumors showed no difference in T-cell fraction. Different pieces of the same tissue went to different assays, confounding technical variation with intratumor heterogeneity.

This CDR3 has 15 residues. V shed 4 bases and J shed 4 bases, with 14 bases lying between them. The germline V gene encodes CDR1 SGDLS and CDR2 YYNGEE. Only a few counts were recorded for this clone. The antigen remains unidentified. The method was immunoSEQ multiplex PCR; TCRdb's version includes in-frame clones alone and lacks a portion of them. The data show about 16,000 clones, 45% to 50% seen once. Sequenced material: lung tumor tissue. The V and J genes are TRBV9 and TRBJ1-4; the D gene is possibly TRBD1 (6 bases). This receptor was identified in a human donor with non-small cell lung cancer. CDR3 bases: TGTGCCAGCAGCCACCGGGGGGCTGGTAATGAAAAACTGTTTTTT. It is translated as CASSHRGAGNEKLFF.